This passage covers 15 T cell receptor beta chains from one sample sequenced in a study of blood T cell repertoires in COVID-19. Assay: immunoSEQ multiplex PCR; the TCRdb copy retains only in-frame clones and omits some. The table includes over 85,000 clones, about 85% detected once. The sample consisted of peripheral blood. These receptors originate from a man between 50 and 59 years old with active COVID-19.

In this sample, this clone turned up once. This rearrangement joins TRBV13 to TRBJ2-3, with 9 bases matching TRBD2. Germline loops: CDR1 PRHDT, CDR2 FYEKMQ (reference sequence). V lost 4 bases, J lost 4 bases, and 3 bases stayed unmatched. The length of the CDR3 is 14 residues. DNA of the CDR3: TGTGCCAGCAGCTCTAGCGGGGAGGCAGATACGCAGTATTTT. It specifies CASSSSGEADTQYF.

The chain joins TRBV3-1 (or the pseudogene TRBV3-2) to TRBJ2-5; 8 bases are shared with TRBD2. V gave up 4 bases and J gave up 2 bases; unmatched junction bases: 9. The length of the CDR3 is 16 residues. Germline loops: CDR1 LGHDT, CDR2 YNNKEL (reference sequence). The CDR3 loop reads CASSPPRPGGQETQYF. In nucleotides, the CDR3 is TGTGCCAGCAGCCCGCCCCGGCCGGGGGGGCAAGAGACCCAGTACTTC.

This sequence joins TRBV19 and TRBJ2-2; D remains ambiguous. The V and J ends lost 5 bases and 2 bases respectively, with 12 bases between them. Germline loops: CDR1 LNHDA, CDR2 SQIVND (reference sequence). The CDR3 runs 15 residues. CDR3 DNA sequence: TGTGCCAGTAGTGTTCAGAGACACAACACCGGGGAGCTGTTTTTT. It translates to CASSVQRHNTGELFF.

The CDR3 DNA is TGTGCCAGCAGCTCCGGGATTAATCAGCCCCAGCATTTT. Translating it yields CASSSGINQPQHF. The rearrangement uses TRBV11-2 and TRBJ1-5; D not resolved. Trimming took 4 bases from V and 4 from J, leaving 8 bases between them. CDR3 size: 13 residues. The germline gives CDR1 SGHAT, CDR2 FQNNGV.

This chain connects TRBV9 to TRBJ2-1; 8 bases align to TRBD1. This CDR3 has 16 amino acids. With V trimmed by 4 bases and J by 0 bases, 6 bases remained unmatched. Looked up from germline, CDR1 is SGDLS and CDR2 is YYNGEE. Here the CDR3 reads CASSIRGQNSYNEQFF. For the CDR3, the DNA is TGTGCCAGCAGCATCAGGGGGCAAAACTCCTACAATGAGCAGTTCTTC.

This rearrangement joins TRBV12-3 or TRBV12-4 to TRBJ2-3, with D possibly being TRBD2 (5 bases). CDR3 length: 11 residues. V shed 8 bases and J shed 5 bases, with 8 bases lying between them. CDR3: CASGGLDTQYF. Written as DNA, the CDR3 is TGTGCCAGCGGCGGACTAGATACGCAGTATTTT.

The rearrangement links TRBV19 to TRBJ2-3, with D possibly being TRBD2 (7 bases). The V end lost 5 bases, the J end lost 4 bases, and 16 bases lay between the germline ends. Looked up from germline, CDR1 is LNHDA and CDR2 is SQIVND (reference sequence). The CDR3 contains 15 residues. The CDR3 reads CASSRGDILSDTQYF. DNA for the CDR3: TGTGCCAGTAGTCGGGGGGACATACTCTCAGATACGCAGTATTTT.

This clone was seen only once. The rearrangement joins TRBV2 to TRBJ2-7, with 12 positions matching TRBD2. Germline V gene sequence: CDR1 SNHLY, CDR2 FYNNEI. The CDR3 is made up of 15 amino acids. The V segment lost 1 base and the J segment 6 bases; nucleotides outside the gene matches: 4. The CDR3 loop reads CASSEDGLAGSEQYF. The CDR3 DNA is TGTGCCAGCAGTGAAGATGGACTAGCGGGGTCCGAGCAGTACTTC.

This chain uses TRBV3-1 (or the pseudogene TRBV3-2) with TRBJ2-1; D gene uncertain. Deletions cut 4 bases from V and 3 bases from J, with 10 bases between. CDR3 length: 14 residues. Germline V gene lookup returns CDR1 LGHDT and CDR2 YNNKEL (reference sequence). The CDR3 here is CASSLDPSYNEQFF. Written as DNA, the CDR3 is TGTGCCAGCAGCCTAGACCCCAGCTACAATGAGCAGTTCTTC.

This rearrangement joins TRBV7-8 to TRBJ1-4, with D unclear. This CDR3 is 12 amino acids long. V was shortened by 3 bases and J by 6 bases, with 5 bases between the two germline ends. Germline V gives CDR1 SGHVS, CDR2 FQNEAQ. In nucleotides, the CDR3 is TGTGCCAGCAGCTTCTTTGATGAAAAACTGTTTTTT. It yields the protein CASSFFDEKLFF.

V usage is TRBV19 and J usage is TRBJ2-3; 8 nucleotides align to TRBD2. Germline V gene data show CDR1 as LNHDA and CDR2 as SQIVND (reference sequence). V trimming: 3 bases; J trimming: 4 bases; junction bases outside the gene matches: 6. This CDR3 is 15 amino acids long. The CDR3 protein is CASSIVGGGPDTQYF. In nucleotides, the CDR3 is TGTGCCAGTAGTATCGTCGGGGGGGGCCCAGATACGCAGTATTTT.

This clone was detected once. The chain employs TRBV7-9 and TRBJ2-1, with 7 bases matching TRBD1. Trimming cost V 6 bases and J 5 bases; bases outside gene matches: 13. CDR3 length: 16 amino acids. The germline gives CDR1 SEHNR, CDR2 FQNEAQ (reference sequence). The CDR3 protein is CASSPPRTGTDNEQFF. CDR3 coding DNA: TGTGCCAGCAGTCCCCCCAGGACAGGCACAGACAATGAGCAGTTCTTC.

This rearrangement joins TRBV2 to TRBJ2-7; no reliable D call. Germline V gene sequence: CDR1 SNHLY, CDR2 FYNNEI. The CDR3 contains 13 residues. V lost 4 bases to trimming and J lost 2 bases, with 9 bases between them. As DNA, the CDR3 is TGTGCCAGCAGTGCGCTACGGGCCTACGAGCAGTACTTC. This codes for CASSALRAYEQYF.

The chain employs TRBV7-9 and TRBJ2-5; 7 nucleotides line up with TRBD2. The CDR3 has 13 residues. The V gene end was trimmed by 0 bases and the J gene end by 5 bases; junction bases not matched to a gene: 0. Per germline, CDR1 SEHNR and CDR2 FQNEAQ (reference sequence). The CDR3 DNA reads as TGTGCCAGCAGCTTAGCGGGGGGGGAGACCCAGTACTTC. Protein: CASSLAGGETQYF.

The gene calls are TRBV4-2 and TRBJ1-6, with D maybe TRBD1 (6 bases). CDR1 is LGHNA and CDR2 is YNFKEQ in the germline V gene. V was pared by 4 bases and J by 0 bases, with 10 bases between. The CDR3 runs 16 residues. The CDR3 loop reads CASSRSDSSYNSPLHF. The CDR3 DNA reads TGTGCCAGCAGCCGTTCGGACAGCTCCTATAATTCACCCCTCCACTTT.